The source of this T cell receptor (beta chain) is a study of tumor and adjacent non-tumor tissue in lung cancer. Across the whole study: There were 11 to 13 adenocarcinoma, a couple of squamous cell carcinoma and 1 small cell lung cancer cases. Study-level findings and limits: Significantly higher TCR diversity was found in tumor than normal lung. Top 100 clones took a larger repertoire share in normal lung.

The template was RNA from unsorted bulk tissue. Donors were chemotherapy-naive, newly diagnosed lung cancer surgical patients in China, August–late 2014. This clonotype was counted a single time. The antigen is unknown. TCRbeta libraries were built with three rounds of nested PCR, modified from ARM-PCR. TCRdb redid the calling of the multiplex PCR reads with MiXCR, one entry per CDR3 protein. In the table there are more than 85,000 distinct CDR3 sequences, over 75% of which are singletons. Germline V CDR1 and CDR2: PRHDT, FYEKMQ (reference sequence). There are 14 residues in the CDR3. With 5 bases removed from V and 4 bases from J, the gap between germline ends came to 12 bases.

Sequencing was performed on lung tumor tissue. The sequence came from a man between 65 and 80 years old with non-small cell lung cancer. The chain couples TRBV13 to TRBJ1-5; D is undetermined. The CDR3: CASSLDRTNQPQHF. CDR3 bases: TGTGCCAGCAGCCTAGACCGCACTAATCAGCCCCAGCATTTT.